The present T cell receptor beta chain was sequenced within a study of blood T cells in healthy people across ages. The overall study: The template switching approach captured approximately one barcoded beta molecule for every two T cells.

With respect to this clonotype: The antigen remains unidentified.

The amount of total RNA extracted per sample was at least 5.5 micrograms. Together with a sample-barcoded 5' primer, a J-beta primer mix was included in a second PCR lasting 7 to 11 cycles. Each CDR3 protein is one row after TCRdb ran MiXCR on the 5' RACE reads. The repertoire includes 550,000 to 600,000 distinct CDR3 sequences, roughly 29% of them detected once, and 18% sits in the top ten. CDR3 length: 14 residues. The V gene end was trimmed by 4 bases and the J gene end by 0 bases; junction bases not matched to a gene: 2. Study-wide findings and caveats: Across the age range, TCR beta diversity per million T cells fell in a roughly linear way. The study regarded diversity estimates from one million T cells as underestimates.

This TCR was sampled from a woman in her sixties or seventies in good health. The source material was blood. J is TRBJ2-5 and V is TRBV12-3 or TRBV12-4, with 7 bases aligning to TRBD1. CDR3 sequence reads: CASSSGGHQETQYF. CDR3 DNA: TGTGCCAGCAGTTCAGGGGGACACCAAGAGACCCAGTACTTC.